The 15 T cell receptor beta chains given below trace back to one sample, sequenced in a study of radiotherapy plus CTLA-4 blockade in lung cancer. Method: immunoSEQ multiplex PCR; TCRdb's copy keeps in-frame clones and lacks some. The data show 35,000 to 50,000 clones, around 73% seen once. The sample in question was peripheral blood, obtained from a patient treated with radiotherapy plus ipilimumab. These receptors all come from a human donor with non-small cell lung cancer who had a complete response to radiotherapy plus ipilimumab.

The chain combines TRBV9 with TRBJ2-5; 10 bases map to TRBD2. Germline V gene sequence: CDR1 SGDLS, CDR2 YYNGEE. The ends lost 0 bases at V and 2 bases at J; junction bases unmatched: 4. The CDR3 loop spans 16 amino acids. The CDR3 region has the DNA TGTGCCAGCAGCGTAGCCGCTAGCGGGGGACAAGAGACCCAGTACTTC. This codes for CASSVAASGGQETQYF.

The chain links TRBV9 to TRBJ2-2, with no clear D. The CDR3 extends over 14 amino acids. Germline assignment: CDR1 SGDLS and CDR2 YYNGEE. Trimming left V 0 bases short and J 1 base short, with 4 bases between. The DNA for the CDR3 is TGTGCCAGCAGCGTAGAGCTGAACACCGGGGAGCTGTTTTTT. Encoded protein: CASSVELNTGELFF. Looking up the rest from reference TRBV9 and TRBJ2-2 gives the full variable domain: DSGVTQTPKHLITATGQRVTLRCSPRSGDLSVYWYQQSLDQGLQFLIQYYNGEERAKGNILERFSAQQFPDLHSELNLSSLELGDSALYFCASSVELNTGELFFGEGSRLTVL.

The chain combines TRBV2 with TRBJ2-1, with D perhaps TRBD1 (6 bases). CDR1 SNHLY and CDR2 FYNNEI come from the germline V gene. This CDR3 region has 14 residues. V shed 6 bases and J shed 10 bases, with 19 bases lying between them. In DNA, the CDR3 is TGTGCCAGCAGGGCCAATCCAGGGGTCGGCGAGCAGTTCTTC. This codes for CASRANPGVGEQFF.

The J gene is TRBJ2-6, the V gene TRBV25-1; D might be TRBD1 (5 bases). CDR1 is MGHDK, CDR2 SYGVNS, per germline. This CDR3 spans 16 amino acids. V lost 6 bases, J lost 1 base, and 13 bases lay in between. CDR3 amino acids: CASSEPRGSGANVLTF. The CDR3 nucleotides read TGTGCCAGCAGCGAACCTAGGGGATCTGGGGCCAACGTCCTGACTTTC.

The chain couples TRBV2 to TRBJ2-7; the D gene is possibly TRBD1 (6 bases). The V end lost 5 bases, the J end lost 0 bases, and 14 bases lay between the germline ends. This CDR3 is built from 15 residues. The germline CDR1 and CDR2 sequences are SNHLY and FYNNEI. The CDR3 is CASSKDGTSSYEQYF. The CDR3 DNA reads TGTGCCAGCAGTAAAGACGGGACAAGCTCCTACGAGCAGTACTTC.

CDR3 bases: TGTGCCAGCAGGGGGGTAGGGGGAGAGACCCAGTACTTC. Its protein product is CASRGVGGETQYF. The rearrangement links TRBV27 to TRBJ2-5; possible D gene TRBD1, 6 bases. The CDR3 is 13 residues long. Germline V gene sequence: CDR1 MNHEY, CDR2 SMNVEV (reference sequence). Between the trimmed V and J ends, which lost 6 bases and 4 bases, there was a span of 12 bases.

As concerns this clone: At one of its ends the junction is not consistent with the germline gene, which may arise from a read error. Other DNA sequences in the same sample also yield this CDR3. This chain connects TRBV9 to TRBJ1-2, with D possibly matching TRBD1 (5 bases). CDR1 and CDR2 (germline): SGDLS, YYNGEE. The CDR3 loop spans 13 amino acids. In DNA form, the CDR3 reads TGTGCCAGCAGCGTAGTTACAGGCAATGGCTACACTTTC. Its translation: CASSVVTGNGYTF.

The genes are TRBV9 and TRBJ2-7, with 10 bases lining up with TRBD1. This CDR3 spans 15 amino acids. V was clipped by 3 bases and J by 7 bases; unmatched bases: 10. CDR1 is SGDLS, CDR2 YYNGEE, per germline. CDR3 region: CASSAYRGQGIEQYF. The CDR3, as DNA: TGTGCCAGCAGCGCTTACAGGGGACAGGGGATTGAGCAGTACTTC.

This clone was found a few times. The V call is TRBV7-9, the J call TRBJ1-1, with no clear D. The V gene's germline CDR1 is SEHNR and CDR2 FQNEAQ (reference sequence). CDR3 length: 13 residues. V was clipped by 3 bases and J by 1 base, with 6 bases between them. CDR3: CASSFAENTEAFF. As DNA, the CDR3 is TGTGCCAGCAGCTTCGCGGAGAACACTGAAGCTTTCTTT.

This chain joins TRBV5-1 and TRBJ1-1; TRBD1 agrees at 7 bases. Germline CDR1 and CDR2: SGHRS and YFSETQ. The CDR3 spans 17 residues. Unmatched junction bases numbered 9, after V lost 0 bases and J lost 1 base. This CDR3 is CASSLELGGVRNTEAFF. DNA of the CDR3: TGCGCCAGCAGCTTGGAACTAGGGGGCGTAAGGAACACTGAAGCTTTCTTT.

J is TRBJ1-5 and V is TRBV2; D is possibly TRBD1 (6 bases). The germline V gene has CDR1 SNHLY and CDR2 FYNNEI. This CDR3 is 15 amino acids long. With 4 bases removed from V and 4 bases from J, the gap between germline ends came to 14 bases. The chain's CDR3 is CASSVDRDINQPQHF. CDR3 bases: TGTGCCAGCAGTGTAGACCGGGACATTAATCAGCCCCAGCATTTT.

V gene TRBV27 combines with J gene TRBJ2-7, with TRBD1 matching over 10 bases. Germline CDR1 and CDR2: MNHEY and SMNVEV (reference sequence). V lost 5 bases, J lost 3 bases, and 4 bases stayed unmatched. The CDR3 spans 14 residues. CDR3 protein: CASSHRDRGYEQYF. CDR3 sequence (DNA): TGTGCCAGCAGTCACCGGGACAGGGGCTACGAGCAGTACTTC.

The chain uses TRBV7-8 and TRBJ2-3, with 8 bases aligning to TRBD1. The ends lost 2 bases at V and 4 bases at J; junction bases unmatched: 5. Looked up from germline, CDR1 is SGHVS and CDR2 is FQNEAQ. This CDR3 spans 15 amino acids. This CDR3 is CASSLRAGGSDTQYF. CDR3 bases: TGTGCCAGCAGCTTACGGGCAGGGGGCTCAGATACGCAGTATTTT.

This clone was seen only a few times. The V gene is TRBV19, the J gene TRBJ2-7; TRBD2 might be the D (5 bases). Germline V lookup: CDR1 LNHDA, CDR2 SQIVND (reference sequence). Trimming stripped 1 base from V and 3 bases from J, with 10 bases between. The CDR3 is made up of 14 amino acids. CDR3 protein: CASSIGGDNYEQYF. CDR3 nucleotide sequence: TGTGCCAGTAGTATAGGGGGAGACAACTACGAGCAGTACTTC. Full variable domain (rest looked up from reference TRBV19 and TRBJ2-7): DGGITQSPKYLFRKEGQNVTLSCEQNLNHDAMYWYRQDPGQGLRLIYYSQIVNDFQKGDIAEGYSVSREKKESFPLTVTSAQKNPTAFYLCASSIGGDNYEQYFGPGTRLTVT.

The rearrangement links TRBV2 to TRBJ1-5, with TRBD1 identical over 7 bases. Unmatched junction bases numbered 7, after V lost 5 bases and J lost 3 bases. The CDR3 extends over 15 amino acids. Germline CDR1 is SNHLY and CDR2 is FYNNEI. This chain's CDR3 is CASSTGTAYNQPQHF. The CDR3 nucleotides read TGTGCCAGCAGTACCGGGACAGCCTACAATCAGCCCCAGCATTTT. Filled out from reference TRBV2 and TRBJ1-5, the complete variable domain reads EPEVTQTPSHQVTQMGQEVILRCVPISNHLYFYWYRQILGQKVEFLVSFYNNEISEKSEIFDDQFSVERPDGSNFTLKIRSTKLEDSAMYFCASSTGTAYNQPQHFGDGTRLSIL.